Listed below are T cell receptor beta chains from one sample, sequenced in a study of tumor-infiltrating lymphocytes in primary liver carcinoma. TCRdb redid the calling of the multiplex PCR reads with MiXCR, one entry per CDR3 protein. This table holds 310,000 or so distinct CDR3 sequences, around three fifths found once. The sample was peripheral blood. Receptors were obtained from a woman in her 30s with primary liver carcinoma and hepatitis B virus infection. Both conserved end residues are part of each CDR3. D genes are given only for firm matches. Size is omitted from some rows. Given values are once, few, many or a class for expanded clones.

V gene	J gene	D gene	clone size	CDR3 protein	CDR3 DNA
TRBV6-1	TRBJ1-1	TRBD1	many	CASRDPGQAAVEAFF	TGTGCCAGCAGGGACCCGGGACAGGCGGCCGTTGAAGCTTTCTTT
TRBV6-5	TRBJ2-7	.	.	CASTQLSSSYEQYF	TGTGCCAGCACCCAGCTGTCTAGCTCCTACGAGCAGTACTTC
TRBV4-1	TRBJ2-1	TRBD2	few	CASSLASGSHEQFF	TGCGCCAGCAGTTTGGCTAGCGGGAGTCATGAGCAGTTCTTC
TRBV11-2	TRBJ2-2	.	.	CASSEGPGSFGTGELFF	TGTGCCAGCAGCGAGGGACCGGGGTCCTTTGGCACGGGGGAGCTGTTTTTT
TRBV6-5	TRBJ2-5	.	many	CASSRARRETQYF	TGTGCCAGCAGTCGCGCACGGAGGGAGACCCAGTACTTC
TRBV9	TRBJ2-7	.	.	CASSPLAEGSHEQYF	TGTGCCAGCAGCCCTCTTGCGGAGGGATCCCACGAGCAGTACTTC
TRBV29-1	TRBJ2-7	.	.	CSVESLQRVRYF	TGCAGCGTTGAAAGTCTTCAGAGGGTTCGGTACTTC
TRBV11-2	TRBJ2-3	TRBD2	.	CPNSYGTSGITDTQYF	TGTCCCAACAGCTATGGGACTAGCGGGATCACAGATACGCAGTATTTT
TRBV29-1	TRBJ1-1	.	many	CSVLSGRTTEAFF	TGCAGCGTTCTCAGCGGGAGAACCACTGAAGCTTTCTTT
TRBV28	TRBJ1-1	.	.	CTCSFQGRGDTEAFF	TGTACCTGCAGTTTCCAGGGGCGCGGGGACACTGAAGCTTTCTTT
TRBV5-1	TRBJ2-1	.	once	CASSLARGPNEQFF	TGCGCCAGCAGCTTGGCCAGGGGTCCCAATGAGCAGTTCTTC
TRBV4-1	TRBJ2-6	.	.	CASSSYRSGANVLTF	TGCGCCAGCAGCTCGTACAGGTCTGGGGCCAACGTCCTGACTTTC
TRBV7-6	TRBJ2-7	.	.	CASSLARAGHSYEQYF	TGTGCCAGCAGCTTAGCGCGGGCGGGCCACTCCTACGAGCAGTACTTC
TRBV4-3	TRBJ1-2	.	many	CASSQGLGSNYGYTF	TGCGCCAGCAGCCAAGGGCTCGGCTCAAACTATGGCTACACCTTC
TRBV29-1	TRBJ2-2	.	.	CGVQAGFGTGELFF	TGCGGCGTTCAGGCAGGTTTTGGCACCGGGGAGCTGTTTTTT
TRBV11-2	TRBJ2-3	.	many	CASNPDPGITDTQYF	TGTGCCAGCAACCCCGATCCAGGTATCACAGATACGCAGTATTTT
TRBV11-2	TRBJ2-3	TRBD1	many	CASSLTGQGLATQYF	TGTGCCAGCAGCTTAACGGGACAGGGGCTGGCTACGCAGTATTTT